One sample yielded the 25 T cell receptor beta chains listed below, sequenced in a study of T cells in Graves' hyperthyroidism and ophthalmopathy (dated 2019 in TCRdb). Libraries were built with multiplex PCR. Sequencing relied on an Illumina HiSeq 2000. The TCR beta CDR3 regions were amplified from RNA transcripts. The TCR CDR3 was subjected to a first round of RT-PCR using the HTBI primer set and the Qiagen OneStep RT-PCR kit. TCRdb reran the public reads through fastp at Q25 and MiXCR, keeping productive beta chains. Every entry covers one CDR3 protein and lists the most common genes and DNA from its rows. The sample has about 400,000 distinct CDR3 sequences on record, about 16% of them singletons. The ten largest clones add up to roughly a fifth of the sample. The sequencing sample was made of blood. The receptors here all came from an older woman with Graves' ophthalmopathy.

This clonotype was seen only a few times. CDR3 residues: CASNPRRGSGEQFF. The CDR3 DNA reads as TGCGCCAGCAACCCCCGGAGGGGATCGGGGGAGCAGTTCTTC. V gene TRBV10-2 combines with J gene TRBJ2-1; possibly TRBD2 for D (6 bases). The ends were cut back, 7 bases at V and 10 bases at J, with 20 bases in the middle. The CDR3 has 14 amino acids. Germline CDR1 reads WSHSY; CDR2 reads SAAADI.

This clonotype occurred a few times. One base away lies a much larger clone, so this may be a sequencing read error. The V gene is TRBV11-2, the J gene TRBJ2-5, with D unclear. V dropped 5 bases and J dropped 7 bases, with 8 bases sitting between them. The CDR3 consists of 11 residues. Germline lookup yields CDR1 SGHAT and CDR2 FQNNGV. The CDR3 coding sequence is TGTGCCAGCAGCCTCGAGACGACCCAGTACTTC. It yields the protein CASSLETTQYF.

This clonotype was detected many times. The chain couples TRBV6-1 to TRBJ1-6, with a tentative D call TRBD1 (6 bases). Trimming took 10 bases from V and 5 from J, leaving 18 bases between them. This CDR3 comprises 15 residues. Germline-derived CDR1 and CDR2 are MNHNS and SASEGT. The DNA of the CDR3 is TGTGCCACTCAAGCTGGGACAAGGGATAATTCACCCCTCCACTTT. Its protein product is CATQAGTRDNSPLHF.

This chain uses TRBV9 with TRBJ2-1; the match to TRBD2 covers 9 bases. From germline, CDR1 is SGDLS and CDR2 YYNGEE. The V and J ends lost 7 bases and 3 bases, in that order; junction bases with no gene match: 8. The CDR3 has 15 amino acids. DNA for the CDR3: TGTGCCAGCTCTAGCGGGACACACAACTACAATGAGCAGTTCTTC. Translated, it gives CASSSGTHNYNEQFF.

V and J are TRBV10-2 and TRBJ2-5; D gene ambiguous. CDR1 and CDR2 from the germline V gene are WSHSY and SAAADI. Trimming pared 3 bases from V and 2 bases from J, leaving 4 bases between. The CDR3 is 12 amino acids. The CDR3: CASSDLQETQYF. CDR3 bases: TGCGCCAGCAGTGACCTACAAGAGACCCAGTACTTC.

This clonotype was detected ten times or more. The chain links TRBV2 to TRBJ2-5; 11 nucleotides match TRBD2. V lost 6 bases, J lost 5 bases, and 11 bases stayed unmatched. Germline loops: CDR1 SNHLY, CDR2 FYNNEI. This CDR3 spans 16 amino acids. The CDR3 sequence: CASRDTSGRLGETQYF. The CDR3 DNA is TGTGCCAGCAGGGATACTAGCGGGAGATTGGGGGAGACCCAGTACTTC.

This clonotype was observed many times. This chain links TRBV7-8 with TRBJ2-3, with 8 bases fitting TRBD2. The CDR3 consists of 16 residues. From germline, CDR1 is SGHVS and CDR2 FQNEAQ. Trimming removed 3 bases from V and 2 bases from J; junction bases left unmatched: 7. The CDR3 here is CASSLSSGTATDTQYF. CDR3 nucleotides: TGTGCCAGCAGCTTGAGTAGCGGGACGGCCACAGATACGCAGTATTTT.

The CDR3 nucleotides read TGTGCCAGCGTCAGGGGGGTAAACACGGGACTTCAGGAGCAGTACTTC. This translates into CASVRGVNTGLQEQYF. The chain is built from TRBV5-8 and TRBJ2-7, with a tentative D call TRBD1 (7 bases). Germline loops: CDR1 SGHTS, CDR2 YDEGEE. The CDR3 sequence is 16 residues long. V lost 7 bases and J 7 bases, leaving 27 bases between the germline ends.

The sample holds many counts of this clonotype. The chain carries TRBV7-8 and TRBJ2-1, with 12 bases aligning to TRBD2. Germline lookup yields CDR1 SGHVS and CDR2 FQNEAQ. The CDR3 is 17 residues long. J gave up 9 bases and V 5 bases, and 14 bases lay outside the gene matches. CDR3 protein: CASSPGLAGLSGSEQFF. CDR3 sequence (DNA): TGTGCCAGCAGCCCGGGACTAGCGGGCCTCTCAGGTAGTGAGCAGTTCTTC. Looking up the rest from reference TRBV7-8 and TRBJ2-1 gives the full variable domain: GAGVSQSPRYKVAKRGQDVALRCDPISGHVSLFWYQQALGQGPEFLTYFQNEAQLDKSGLPSDRFFAERPEGSVSTLKIQRTQQEDSAVYLCASSPGLAGLSGSEQFFGPGTRLTVL.

This clonotype has a count of ten or more. This chain links TRBV2 with TRBJ1-4; D call uncertain. V dropped 0 bases and J dropped 5 bases, with 7 bases sitting between them. Per germline, CDR1 SNHLY and CDR2 FYNNEI. The CDR3 runs 14 residues. The CDR3 DNA sequence: TGTGCCAGCAGTGAAGCGCGGACGAATGAAAAACTGTTTTTT. This translates into CASSEARTNEKLFF.

The chain couples TRBV6-7 to TRBJ2-5; D is perhaps TRBD2 (5 bases). TRBV6-7 is an open reading frame whose function is uncertain. Trimming left V 6 bases short and J 3 bases short, with 20 bases between. This CDR3 contains 16 residues. The CDR3 DNA follows: TGTGCCAGCAGCAAAGGCGGCGGGTCCGGGAAAGAGACCCAGTACTTC. Translated: CASSKGGGSGKETQYF.

Ten or more counts support this clonotype. V and J are TRBV12-3 or TRBV12-4 and TRBJ2-3, with 8 nucleotides matching TRBD2. The CDR3 runs 17 residues. J was trimmed by 2 bases and V by 2 bases; bases with no gene match: 9. CDR3 region: CASSLTPLAGNTDTQYF. CDR3 sequence (DNA): TGTGCCAGCAGTTTAACGCCGTTAGCGGGAAACACAGATACGCAGTATTTT.

This clonotype was counted at least ten times. V usage is TRBV28 and J usage is TRBJ2-1; TRBD1 might be the D (5 bases). Trimming stripped 4 bases from V and 6 bases from J, with 19 bases between. This CDR3 is 16 amino acids long. Germline assignment: CDR1 MDHEN and CDR2 SYDVKM. CDR3 DNA sequence: TGTGCCAGCAGTTATGGGGCCGGTCGGCCTTCCAATGAGCAGTTCTTC. The encoded protein is CASSYGAGRPSNEQFF. Looking up the rest from reference TRBV28 and TRBJ2-1 gives the full variable domain: DVKVTQSSRYLVKRTGEKVFLECVQDMDHENMFWYRQDPGLGLRLIYFSYDVKMKEKGDIPEGYSVSREKKERFSLILESASTNQTSMYLCASSYGAGRPSNEQFFGPGTRLTVL.

The sample holds a few counts of this clonotype. The chain uses TRBV20-1 and TRBJ2-3; D uncertain. V lost 0 bases and J 0 bases, leaving 10 bases between the germline ends. CDR1 DFQATT and CDR2 SNEGSKA come from the germline V gene (reference sequence). CDR3 length equals 15 residues. CDR3 bases: TGCAGTGCTAGAGATGCGTTCATTAGCACAGATACGCAGTATTTT. Residues: CSARDAFISTDTQYF.

This clonotype was recorded many times. The gene calls are TRBV5-1 and TRBJ2-2; TRBD1 matches 9 bases. Unmatched junction bases numbered 8, after V lost 7 bases and J lost 4 bases. Germline V CDR1 and CDR2: SGHRS, YFSETQ. This CDR3 has 15 amino acids. The CDR3 coding sequence is TGCGCCAGCGGCAGGACAGGGGCGGGCACCGGGGAGCTGTTTTTT. Protein: CASGRTGAGTGELFF.

This clonotype occurred many times. The CDR3 bases are TGTGCCAGCAGTCGGAACCGGTGGGAGACCCAGTACTTC. Translation: CASSRNRWETQYF. V gene TRBV12-3 or TRBV12-4 combines with J gene TRBJ2-5; D remains ambiguous. V lost 5 bases and J lost 5, with 12 bases in between. The CDR3 spans 13 residues.

This clonotype appeared many times. The chain joins TRBV7-2 to TRBJ2-3; D might be TRBD1 or TRBD2, each matching 5 bases. Germline V gene lookup returns CDR1 SGHTA and CDR2 FQGNSA. Trimming removed 5 bases at V and 2 bases at J, with 14 bases between. The CDR3 length is 15 residues. CDR3 coding DNA: TGTGCCAGCAGCCGGGGCAGGTCCTACACAGATACGCAGTATTTT. This sequence encodes CASSRGRSYTDTQYF.

The V and J genes are TRBV10-3 and TRBJ2-1; 8 positions match TRBD1. Germline lookup yields CDR1 ENHRY and CDR2 SYGVKD. The CDR3 runs 16 residues. V was pared by 4 bases and J by 7 bases, with 12 bases of the junction left unmatched. The CDR3 sequence is CAISGPPRGQFNEQFF. The CDR3 region has the DNA TGTGCCATCAGTGGGCCACCCAGGGGGCAGTTTAATGAGCAGTTCTTC.

This clonotype was observed at least ten times. V is TRBV27 and J is TRBJ2-1, with TRBD2 matching over 9 bases. Trimming cost V 3 bases and J 7 bases; bases outside gene matches: 7. The CDR3 has 15 amino acids. CDR1 MNHEY and CDR2 SMNVEV come from the germline V gene (reference sequence). In nucleotides, the CDR3 is TGTGCCAGCAGTTTCTGGGCGGGAGGGGGTAATGAGCAGTTCTTC. It yields the protein CASSFWAGGGNEQFF.

This rearrangement joins TRBV9 to TRBJ2-7; 8 nucleotides match TRBD1. Germline loops: CDR1 SGDLS, CDR2 YYNGEE. With V trimmed by 2 bases and J by 2 bases, 6 bases remained unmatched. This CDR3 has 15 amino acids. The CDR3 region has the DNA TGTGCCAGCAGCGTTAACCCAGGGGGCGCCTACGAGCAGTACTTC. Its protein product is CASSVNPGGAYEQYF. Looking up the rest from reference TRBV9 and TRBJ2-7 gives the full variable domain: DSGVTQTPKHLITATGQRVTLRCSPRSGDLSVYWYQQSLDQGLQFLIQYYNGEERAKGNILERFSAQQFPDLHSELNLSSLELGDSALYFCASSVNPGGAYEQYFGPGTRLTVT.

There are a few counts of this clonotype. The V call is TRBV29-1, the J call TRBJ2-3; TRBD1 matches at 9 bases. The germline gives CDR1 SQVTM, CDR2 ANQGSEA. The CDR3 runs 14 residues. J was trimmed by 5 bases and V by 1 base; bases with no gene match: 4. CDR3 amino acids: CSVEARDREDTQYF. The CDR3 DNA follows: TGCAGCGTTGAAGCCCGGGACAGGGAAGATACGCAGTATTTT.

This sequence joins TRBV6-1 and TRBJ1-1; D not resolved. The CDR3 has 14 residues. V was clipped by 5 bases and J by 5 bases, with 15 bases between them. Germline loops: CDR1 MNHNS, CDR2 SASEGT. The CDR3 protein is CASSPASVPTEAFF. In DNA, the CDR3 is TGTGCCAGCAGTCCGGCTTCGGTCCCAACTGAAGCTTTCTTT.

This clonotype was seen many times. This chain links TRBV27 with TRBJ2-7; 8 bases align to TRBD2. The CDR3 spans 18 residues. V lost 2 bases, J lost 1 base, and 13 bases stayed unmatched. Germline CDR1 reads MNHEY; CDR2 reads SMNVEV (reference sequence). CDR3 in DNA: TGTGCCAGCAGTTTAACGGCGGGGGGTCAGTTTCGGTCCTACGAGCAGTACTTC. Translating it yields CASSLTAGGQFRSYEQYF.

This chain uses TRBV28 with TRBJ2-2; a weak D match, TRBD2 (6 bases). V lost 1 base, J lost 0 bases, and 9 bases lay in between. The germline V gene encodes CDR1 MDHEN and CDR2 SYDVKM. The CDR3 extends over 16 amino acids. This chain's CDR3 is CASSLFGGANTGELFF. CDR3 sequence (DNA): TGTGCCAGCAGTTTATTCGGGGGAGCGAACACCGGGGAGCTGTTTTTT.

This clonotype was counted a few times. The chain uses TRBV6-5 and TRBJ1-2; 12 positions match TRBD1. This CDR3 spans 15 amino acids. The V segment lost 0 bases and the J segment 7 bases; nucleotides outside the gene matches: 3. From germline, CDR1 is MNHEY and CDR2 SVGAGI. CDR3 DNA: TGTGCCAGCAGTTACTCCGGGACAGGGGGCAGTGGCTACACCTTC. Protein: CASSYSGTGGSGYTF.